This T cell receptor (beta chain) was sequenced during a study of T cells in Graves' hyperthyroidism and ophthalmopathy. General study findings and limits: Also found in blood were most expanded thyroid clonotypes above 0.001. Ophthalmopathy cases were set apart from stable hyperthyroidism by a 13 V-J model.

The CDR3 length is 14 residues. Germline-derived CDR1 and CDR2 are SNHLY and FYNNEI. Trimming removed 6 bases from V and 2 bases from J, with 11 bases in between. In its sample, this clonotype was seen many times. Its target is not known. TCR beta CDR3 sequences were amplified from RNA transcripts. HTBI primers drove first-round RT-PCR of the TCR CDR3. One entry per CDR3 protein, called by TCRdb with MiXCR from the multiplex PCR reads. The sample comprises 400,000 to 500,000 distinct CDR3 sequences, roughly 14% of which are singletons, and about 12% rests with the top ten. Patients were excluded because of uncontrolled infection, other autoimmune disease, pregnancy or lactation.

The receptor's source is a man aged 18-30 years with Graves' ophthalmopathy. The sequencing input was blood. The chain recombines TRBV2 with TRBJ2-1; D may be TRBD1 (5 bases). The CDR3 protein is CASSTDSAYNEQFF. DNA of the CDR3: TGTGCCAGCAGCACCGACAGTGCCTACAATGAGCAGTTCTTC.